The 10 T cell receptor beta chains below come from one sample, sequenced in a study of blood T cell repertoires in COVID-19. The protocol was immunoSEQ multiplex PCR, while the TCRdb copy is restricted to in-frame clones and leaves out a portion. There are about 200,000 clones in the sample; approximately 86% occur only once, and 3% to 4% lies in the top ten. Sequencing input: PBMCs or T cells enriched from blood (not recorded which). Source of these receptors: a middle-aged woman with acute COVID-19.

V usage is TRBV5-1 and J usage is TRBJ2-7; D perhaps matches TRBD2 (7 bases). Trimming took off 4 bases at V and 4 bases at J, with 18 bases between the two ends. Germline V gene lookup returns CDR1 SGHRS and CDR2 YFSETQ. CDR3 length: 15 amino acids. This CDR3 reads CASSPRGATVYEQYF. In DNA, the CDR3 is TGCGCCAGCAGCCCCCGGGGGGCAACTGTGTACGAGCAGTACTTC.

The chain joins TRBV28 to TRBJ2-7; the D is unclear. Germline V gene data show CDR1 as MDHEN and CDR2 as SYDVKM. This CDR3 has 13 residues. Trimming cost V 5 bases and J 5 bases, with 13 bases left between them. CDR3 sequence reads: CASSPPVRNEQYF. The CDR3 coding sequence is TGTGCCAGCAGTCCTCCGGTTCGCAACGAGCAGTACTTC.

The V gene is TRBV3-1 (or the pseudogene TRBV3-2), the J gene TRBJ1-5; TRBD1 aligns across 9 bases. J was trimmed by 2 bases and V by 3 bases; bases with no gene match: 5. The length of the CDR3 is 16 residues. CDR1 and CDR2 (germline): LGHDT, YNNKEL (reference sequence). The CDR3, as DNA: TGTGCCAGCAGCCACCGGGACAGGGCGGGCAATCAGCCCCAGCATTTT. It is translated as CASSHRDRAGNQPQHF.

The chain uses TRBV28 and TRBJ1-3; possibly TRBD1 for D (6 bases). Germline-derived CDR1 and CDR2 are MDHEN and SYDVKM. This CDR3 is built from 17 residues. The V and J ends lost 5 bases and 0 bases respectively, with 17 bases between them. The CDR3 is CASSIPGQSSSGNTIYF. The CDR3 DNA reads TGTGCCAGCAGTATCCCCGGACAGTCTTCCTCTGGAAACACCATATATTTT.

V is TRBV28 and J is TRBJ2-1; weak D call: TRBD1 (6 bases). V lost 10 bases and J lost 4, with 14 bases in between. Germline V CDR1 and CDR2: MDHEN, SYDVKM. The CDR3 extends over 13 amino acids. The CDR3 reads CAIRDKSYNEQFF. As DNA, the CDR3 is TGTGCCATCCGGGACAAGTCTTACAATGAGCAGTTCTTC.

This sequence joins TRBV7-2 and TRBJ2-2; tentatively, D is TRBD1 (6 bases). This CDR3 comprises 15 residues. Germline V CDR1 and CDR2: SGHTA, FQGNSA. Trimming pared 4 bases from V and 4 bases from J, leaving 13 bases between. The CDR3 region has the DNA TGTGCCAGCAGCTATAGGCTAGGGGGCACCGGGGAGCTGTTTTTT. As protein: CASSYRLGGTGELFF.

The chain couples TRBV7-2 to TRBJ2-1; TRBD2 matches 8 bases. Trimming cost V 1 base and J 9 bases; bases outside gene matches: 11. This CDR3 is built from 16 residues. Germline CDR1 and CDR2: SGHTA and FQGNSA. The CDR3 DNA follows: TGTGCCAGCAGCTTAGAGGTGACTAGCGCTAGACTTGAGCAGTTCTTC. Its translation: CASSLEVTSARLEQFF. The full variable domain, in which reference TRBV7-2 and TRBJ2-1 provide the parts outside the CDR3, is GAGVSQSPSNKVTEKGKDVELRCDPISGHTALYWYRQSLGQGLEFLIYFQGNSAPDKSGLPSDRFSAERTGGSVSTLTIQRTQQEDSAVYLCASSLEVTSARLEQFFGPGTRLTVL.

This chain uses TRBV12-3 or TRBV12-4 with TRBJ1-5; D is unclear. V dropped 5 bases and J dropped 5 bases, with 10 bases sitting between them. The CDR3 spans 13 residues. CDR3 residues: CASSAKADQPQHF. The DNA for the CDR3 is TGTGCCAGCAGTGCGAAAGCTGATCAGCCCCAGCATTTT.

This chain joins TRBV5-1 and TRBJ2-5; TRBD2 aligns across 14 bases. The CDR3 has 18 residues. Germline-derived CDR1 and CDR2 are SGHRS and YFSETQ. After removal of 0 bases from V and 5 bases from J, the junction contained 9 bases not matched to a gene. The CDR3 DNA sequence: TGCGCCAGCAGCTTGGGGATCGGGACTAGCGGGAGTAAGGAGACCCAGTACTTC. It is translated as CASSLGIGTSGSKETQYF.

CDR3 sequence: CTSSRTSGRYTDTQYF. CDR3 bases: TGCACCAGCAGCCGAACTAGCGGGAGGTACACAGATACGCAGTATTTT. The genes are TRBV1 and TRBJ2-3; the table's D call, TRBD2, has no DNA check behind it. TRBV1 is a pseudogene segment. The CDR3 has 16 residues.